This T cell receptor beta chain was sequenced in a study of T cell repertoires in cytomegalovirus infection. There are many counts of this clonotype. What it recognizes is unknown. In TCRdb, the reads were re-called with MiXCR into one record per CDR3 protein. The data contain around 360,000 distinct CDR3 sequences, roughly 34% of them singletons. The CDR3 is made up of 15 amino acids. V lost 4 bases to trimming and J lost 0 bases, with 10 bases between them. Germline CDR1 and CDR2: SGHTA and FQGNSA. The TCR originated in a human donor in good health (CMV status not recorded). Some clones in this sample may be carry-over from other donors' samples. The rearrangement uses TRBV7-2 and TRBJ1-5, with D possibly TRBD1 on 6 matching bases. Source: cultured PBMCs, taken from culture after CMV antigen stimulation. The CDR3 sequence: CASSSRGYSNQPQHF. The CDR3 bases are TGTGCCAGCAGCTCCAGGGGTTATAGCAATCAGCCCCAGCATTTT.